These 9 T cell receptor beta chains originate from one sample sequenced in a study of shared clonotypes between healthy human individuals. Sequencing was performed with immunoSEQ multiplex PCR; in TCRdb, only in-frame clones are kept and a portion is missing. The sample has millions of clones, approximately 95% seen once. Sequencing was carried out using naive CD4+ T cells sorted from blood. Noted subset: CD45RA+ positively selected. The receptors were sampled from a man in his late teens or twenties in good health.

The rearrangement links TRBV21-1 to TRBJ1-2; the D call in the table, TRBD1, was not verified against the DNA. TRBV21-1 corresponds to a pseudogene. The CDR3 runs 16 residues. CDR3 nucleotides: TGTGCCAGCAGCAATCGAGGGGGCTGGGACCCCAAGGGCTACACCTTC. The encoded protein is CASSNRGGWDPKGYTF.

This clone was observed a few times. The genes are TRBV13 and TRBJ2-5; a possible D gene is TRBD1 (6 bases). Germline CDR1 PRHDT, CDR2 FYEKMQ (reference sequence). The CDR3 sequence is 14 residues long. V gave up 2 bases and J gave up 11 bases, with 18 bases separating them. The CDR3 bases are TGTGCCAGCAGCTTATATGGACAGTTAAGGGGGCAGTACTTC. Translating it yields CASSLYGQLRGQYF.

Only a few counts were recorded for this clone. The chain uses TRBV30 and TRBJ1-1, with D possibly matching TRBD1 (6 bases). The V gene's germline CDR1 is GTSNPN and CDR2 SVGIG (reference sequence). The V and J ends lost 4 bases and 4 bases respectively, with 13 bases between them. The CDR3 extends over 13 amino acids. CDR3 bases: TGTGCCTGGACCCCCAGGGGCAGCACTGAAGCTTTCTTT. This encodes CAWTPRGSTEAFF.

The count of this clone is one. The rearrangement links TRBV13 to TRBJ1-2; 8 positions match TRBD1. With V trimmed by 3 bases and J by 0 bases, 9 bases remained unmatched. In germline, CDR1 is PRHDT, CDR2 FYEKMQ (reference sequence). This CDR3 comprises 17 residues. The CDR3 here is CASSFRGTGVTNYGYTF. Written as DNA, the CDR3 is TGTGCCAGCAGCTTTAGGGGGACAGGAGTAACTAACTATGGCTACACCTTC.

A word on this clone: The identical CDR3 is also encoded by other nucleotide sequences in the sample. This chain uses TRBV6-5 with TRBJ2-7; D is possibly TRBD1 (7 bases). This CDR3 is built from 16 residues. V was shortened by 0 bases and J by 4 bases, with 16 bases between the two germline ends. Germline V gives CDR1 MNHEY, CDR2 SVGAGI. The CDR3 bases are TGTGCCAGCAGTTACTCGGCGGCAGGGGGGTCATACGAGCAGTACTTC. Translated: CASSYSAAGGSYEQYF.

The CDR3: CASSPMTGSGYTF. The CDR3, as DNA: TGTGCCAGCAGCCCTATGACAGGGTCGGGCTACACCTTC. The chain is built from TRBV7-2 and TRBJ1-2, with TRBD1 matching over 7 bases. Germline lookup yields CDR1 SGHTA and CDR2 FQGNSA. The CDR3 runs to 13 residues. The junction had 8 bases not matched to a gene; V was cut back by 5 bases and J by 8 bases.

The chain employs TRBV7-9 and TRBJ2-6; 8 nucleotides align to TRBD1. Per the germline V gene, CDR1 is SEHNR and CDR2 is FQNEAQ (reference sequence). This CDR3 is built from 19 residues. Trimming at V came to 4 bases and at J to 0 bases, leaving 11 bases not matched to a gene. Written as DNA, the CDR3 is TGTGCCAGCAGCTCGGACGGCACAGGGGGATTCTCTGGGGCCAACGTCCTGACTTTC. Protein product: CASSSDGTGGFSGANVLTF.

Comment on this clone: Additional DNA sequences in this sample encode the identical CDR3. V and J are TRBV5-4 and TRBJ1-3; no reliable D call. Germline V gene sequence: CDR1 SGHNT, CDR2 YYREEE (reference sequence). Trimming left V 3 bases short and J 4 bases short, with 5 bases between. The CDR3 is made up of 12 amino acids. CDR3 nucleotide sequence: TGTGCCAGCAGCTCTCAAGGAAACACCATATATTTT. Translated, it gives CASSSQGNTIYF.

The V and J genes are TRBV6-1 and TRBJ2-3; 9 nucleotides agree with TRBD2. Trimming took 4 bases from V and 0 from J; bases not matched to a gene: 8. The CDR3 covers 17 residues. The germline gives CDR1 MNHNS, CDR2 SASEGT. The CDR3, as DNA: TGTGCCAGCAGTGCTGCGGGGGGGCCCTCTAGCACAGATACGCAGTATTTT. Its translation is CASSAAGGPSSTDTQYF.